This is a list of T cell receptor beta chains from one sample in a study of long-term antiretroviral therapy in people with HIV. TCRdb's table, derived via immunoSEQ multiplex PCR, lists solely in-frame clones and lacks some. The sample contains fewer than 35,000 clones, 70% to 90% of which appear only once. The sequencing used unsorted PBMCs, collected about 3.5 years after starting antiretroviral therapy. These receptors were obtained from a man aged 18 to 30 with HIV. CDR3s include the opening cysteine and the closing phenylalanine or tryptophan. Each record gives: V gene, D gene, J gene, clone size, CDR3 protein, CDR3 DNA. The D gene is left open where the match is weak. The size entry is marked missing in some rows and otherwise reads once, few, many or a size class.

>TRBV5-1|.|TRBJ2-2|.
CASSLVGGHTGELFF
TGCGCCAGCAGCCTGGTGGGGGGCCACACCGGGGAGCTGTTTTTT
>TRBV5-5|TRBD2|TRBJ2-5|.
CASSPRIGGFEETQYF
TGTGCCAGCAGCCCACGTATCGGGGGGTTTGAAGAGACCCAGTACTTC
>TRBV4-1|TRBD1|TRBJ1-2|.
CASSLVQGALGYGYTF
TGCGCCAGCAGTTTAGTACAGGGGGCGCTTGGGTATGGCTACACCTTC
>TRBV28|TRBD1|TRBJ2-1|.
CASSQTLDRANEQFF
TGTGCCAGCAGCCAAACCCTGGACAGGGCCAATGAGCAGTTCTTC
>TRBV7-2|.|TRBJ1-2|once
CASSLGGVLGYTF
TGTGCCAGCAGCTTAGGAGGGGTATTAGGCTACACCTTC
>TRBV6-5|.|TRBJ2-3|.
CASSYVSDDTQYF
TGTGCCAGCAGTTACGTGAGTGACGATACGCAGTATTTT
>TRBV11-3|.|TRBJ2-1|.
CASSFRSSYNEQFF
TGTGCCAGCAGCTTCAGGAGCTCCTACAATGAGCAGTTCTTC
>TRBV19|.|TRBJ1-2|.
CASSTLPGGAEGYTF
TGTGCCAGTAGTACCCTCCCCGGGGGGGCGGAAGGCTACACCTTC
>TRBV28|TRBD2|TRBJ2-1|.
CASSLRGTSGRGEQFF
TGTGCCAGCAGTTTAAGGGGGACTAGCGGGAGGGGTGAGCAGTTCTTC
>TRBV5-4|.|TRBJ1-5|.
CASSLGGAQKPQHF
TGTGCCAGCAGCTTGGGGGGGGCGCAGAAGCCCCAGCATTTT
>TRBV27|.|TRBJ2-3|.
CASTSSGGFTDTQYF
TGTGCCAGCACCTCGTCGGGTGGGTTCACAGATACGCAGTATTTT